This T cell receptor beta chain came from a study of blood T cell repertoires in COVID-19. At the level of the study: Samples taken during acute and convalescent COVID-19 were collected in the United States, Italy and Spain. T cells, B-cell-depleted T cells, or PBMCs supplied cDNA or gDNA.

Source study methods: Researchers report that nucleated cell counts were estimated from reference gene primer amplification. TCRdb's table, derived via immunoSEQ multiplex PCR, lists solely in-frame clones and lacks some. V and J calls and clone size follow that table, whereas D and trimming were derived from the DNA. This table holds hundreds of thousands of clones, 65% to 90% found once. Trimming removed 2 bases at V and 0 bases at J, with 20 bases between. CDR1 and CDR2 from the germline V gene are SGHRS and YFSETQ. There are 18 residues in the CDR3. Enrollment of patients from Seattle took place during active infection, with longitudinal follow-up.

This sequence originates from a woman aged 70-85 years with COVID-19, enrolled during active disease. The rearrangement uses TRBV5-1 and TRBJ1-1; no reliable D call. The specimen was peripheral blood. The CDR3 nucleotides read TGCGCCAGCAGCTTCCGTGCATCGGGTACTAATATGAACACTGAAGCTTTCTTT. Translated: CASSFRASGTNMNTEAFF.